The 26 T cell receptor beta chains below come from one sample, sequenced in a study of cytomegalovirus exposure and HLA in healthy donors. Amplification used 60 Vbeta primers and 13 Jbeta primers. TCRdb's copy holds only in-frame clones and misses some; the assay was immunoSEQ multiplex PCR. The sample holds tens of thousands of clones; roughly 70% are singletons and the top ten take about 5%. Input material: PBMCs. The receptors stem from a man between 50 and 59 years old in good health and CMV-seronegative.

V is TRBV9 and J is TRBJ2-2, with 10 nucleotides matching TRBD1. The CDR3 extends over 15 amino acids. Germline CDR1 SGDLS, CDR2 YYNGEE. J lost 5 bases, V lost 3 bases, and 4 bases had no gene match. CDR3 nucleotides: TGTGCCAGCAGCGGACGGACAGGGGGTACCGGGGAGCTGTTTTTT. Protein: CASSGRTGGTGELFF.

This rearrangement joins TRBV23-1 to TRBJ1-2; 7 bases agree with TRBD1. TRBV23-1 is an ORF, with its function uncertain. Germline trimming cut 6 bases from V and 5 bases from J; bases unmatched to any gene: 12. The CDR3 is 15 amino acids. The CDR3 bases are TGCGCCAGCAGGTATTTGCGACAGGGATGGTATGGCTACACCTTC. Translated, it gives CASRYLRQGWYGYTF.

This chain uses TRBV6-1 with TRBJ2-1, with no clear D. V lost 3 bases to trimming and J lost 5 bases, with 2 bases between them. Germline assignment: CDR1 MNHNS and CDR2 SASEGT. CDR3 length: 11 residues. CDR3 sequence: CASSDNNEQFF. CDR3 sequence (DNA): TGTGCCAGCAGTGATAACAATGAGCAGTTCTTC.

The chain combines TRBV7-3 with TRBJ2-3; 9 bases are a match to TRBD1. The CDR3 is 15 amino acids. V lost 2 bases and J lost 0; bases outside the gene matches: 0. Germline-derived CDR1 and CDR2 are SGHTA and FQGTGA. The CDR3 DNA reads as TGTGCCAGCAGCTTAGGACAGGGGAGCACAGATACGCAGTATTTT. Translation gives CASSLGQGSTDTQYF.

V usage is TRBV7-8 and J usage is TRBJ1-5; TRBD1 matches 7 bases. Germline loops: CDR1 SGHVS, CDR2 FQNEAQ. V gave up 1 base and J gave up 2 bases; unmatched junction bases: 8. This CDR3 region has 17 residues. The CDR3 nucleotides are TGTGCCAGCAGCTTAGTTGGACAGGCTAGGCGCAATCAGCCCCAGCATTTT. Encoded protein: CASSLVGQARRNQPQHF.

The chain couples TRBV11-2 to TRBJ2-7, with a tentative D call TRBD2 (6 bases). This CDR3 contains 15 residues. The germline V gene has CDR1 SGHAT and CDR2 FQNNGV. The V gene lost 7 bases and the J gene lost 2 bases, with 18 bases spanning the gap. For the CDR3, the DNA is TGTGCCAGCACCGAAATTGGAGGGGCCACCTACGAGCAGTACTTC. Amino acids: CASTEIGGATYEQYF.

This clone was counted a few times. This chain connects TRBV5-1 to TRBJ1-6; D gene uncertain. V lost 2 bases to trimming and J lost 7 bases, with 13 bases between them. This CDR3 region has 15 residues. CDR1 and CDR2 (germline): SGHRS, YFSETQ. Here the CDR3 DNA reads TGCGCCAGCAGCTTAAACAACAACCCAAATTCACCCCTCCACTTT. It encodes CASSLNNNPNSPLHF.

On this clone: The junction departs from germline at one end; a sequencing error may be responsible. DNA of the CDR3: TGTTCCAGCAGCGGACGACTAGCGGGGGACTCAGAATCAGAGACCCAGTACTTC. It yields the protein CSSSGRLAGDSESETQYF. The chain employs TRBV7-9 and TRBJ2-5; 12 nucleotides agree with TRBD2. CDR3 length: 18 amino acids. Germline assignment: CDR1 SEHNR and CDR2 FQNEAQ (reference sequence). Using reference TRBV7-9 and TRBJ2-5 for the parts outside the CDR3, the full variable domain is DTGVSQNPRHKITKRGQNVTFRCDPISEHNRLYWYRQTLGQGPEFLTYFQNEAQLEKSRLLSDRFSAERPKGSFSTLEIQRTEQGDSAMYLCSSSGRLAGDSESETQYFGPGTRLLVL.

On this clone: The same CDR3 arises from other DNA sequences in this sample as well. This chain connects TRBV7-9 to TRBJ2-7, with D perhaps TRBD1 (7 bases). V lost 1 base and J lost 5, with 18 bases in between. This CDR3 is built from 16 residues. CDR1 is SEHNR, CDR2 FQNEAQ, per germline (reference sequence). The CDR3 sequence is CASSLGGPGGRNEQYF. Here the CDR3 DNA reads TGTGCCAGCAGCTTAGGCGGGCCAGGGGGGAGGAACGAGCAGTACTTC.

The chain joins TRBV5-1 to TRBJ2-3; unclear D gene. Germline-derived CDR1 and CDR2 are SGHRS and YFSETQ. The CDR3 contains 12 residues. V was trimmed by 0 bases and J by 4 bases, leaving 3 bases between them. CDR3 sequence: CASSLVSDTQYF. The CDR3 DNA follows: TGCGCCAGCAGCTTGGTATCAGATACGCAGTATTTT.

This sequence joins TRBV20-1 and TRBJ1-1; possibly TRBD1 for D (5 bases). Trimming took off 3 bases at V and 6 bases at J, with 8 bases between the two ends. Looked up from germline, CDR1 is DFQATT and CDR2 is SNEGSKA (reference sequence). This CDR3 region has 11 residues. The CDR3 nucleotides read TGCAGTGCTAGGGGAGGGGCTGAAGCTTTCTTT. Amino acid sequence: CSARGGAEAFF.

J is TRBJ2-1 and V is TRBV10-3, with 7 bases matching TRBD2. The CDR3 loop spans 15 amino acids. V shed 0 bases, J shed 10 bases, and the junction held 9 bases outside the gene matches. Germline loops: CDR1 ENHRY, CDR2 SYGVKD. The CDR3 loop is CAISESLAALSEQFF. The CDR3 region has the DNA TGTGCCATCAGTGAGTCCCTAGCGGCCTTGAGCGAGCAGTTCTTC.

This clone was observed once. The CDR3 sequence is CASSVEGGLMNTEAFF. The CDR3 DNA follows: TGTGCCAGCAGCGTAGAGGGGGGGTTGATGAACACTGAAGCTTTCTTT. The chain combines TRBV9 with TRBJ1-1; perhaps TRBD1 as D (6 bases). CDR3 length: 16 amino acids. The V end lost 0 bases, the J end lost 0 bases, and 12 bases lay between the germline ends. CDR1 and CDR2 (germline): SGDLS, YYNGEE.

The V gene is TRBV19, the J gene TRBJ2-7; possibly TRBD2 for D (6 bases). Germline lookup yields CDR1 LNHDA and CDR2 SQIVND (reference sequence). V was shortened by 1 base and J by 6 bases, with 10 bases between the two germline ends. CDR3 size: 13 residues. The CDR3 sequence is CASSIGGLGEQYF. CDR3 DNA sequence: TGTGCCAGTAGTATAGGGGGACTCGGCGAGCAGTACTTC.

V and J are TRBV6-6 and TRBJ1-1; 7 bases match TRBD1. CDR1 and CDR2 (germline): MNHNY, SVGAGI (reference sequence). CDR3 length: 15 residues. V was clipped by 5 bases and J by 0 bases; unmatched bases: 6. The CDR3 region has the DNA TGTGCCAGCAGTGACAGGGCGGCAATGAACACTGAAGCTTTCTTT. Protein: CASSDRAAMNTEAFF.

V and J are TRBV2 and TRBJ2-3, with 15 nucleotides matching TRBD2. Germline trimming cut 6 bases from V and 3 bases from J; bases unmatched to any gene: 4. The CDR3 is 16 residues long. Germline CDR1 is SNHLY and CDR2 is FYNNEI. The CDR3 loop is CASRGLAGGRTDTQYF. The CDR3 coding sequence is TGTGCCAGCAGAGGACTAGCGGGGGGGCGGACAGATACGCAGTATTTT.

The gene calls are TRBV7-9 and TRBJ2-3, with D possibly being TRBD2 (6 bases). From germline, CDR1 is SEHNR and CDR2 FQNEAQ (reference sequence). V lost 1 base and J 11 bases, leaving 16 bases between the germline ends. This CDR3 is 14 amino acids long. DNA of the CDR3: TGTGCCAGCAGCTTAGGGGGGGTGGGAAAAAAGCAGTATTTT. This translates into CASSLGGVGKKQYF. Supplemented by reference TRBV7-9 and TRBJ2-3, the full variable domain reads DTGVSQNPRHKITKRGQNVTFRCDPISEHNRLYWYRQTLGQGPEFLTYFQNEAQLEKSRLLSDRFSAERPKGSFSTLEIQRTEQGDSAMYLCASSLGGVGKKQYFGPGTRLTVL.

This clone was counted a few times. The V call is TRBV6-5, the J call TRBJ1-5; 7 bases align to TRBD1. V lost 2 bases to trimming and J lost 6 bases; unmatched junction nucleotides: 7. Germline assignment: CDR1 MNHEY and CDR2 SVGAGI. The CDR3 is 15 amino acids. CDR3 in amino acids: CASSYNEGAGQPQHF. The CDR3 DNA reads as TGTGCCAGCAGTTACAACGAGGGGGCCGGTCAGCCCCAGCATTTT.

The chain employs TRBV19 and TRBJ2-2; maybe TRBD2 (6 bases). Germline V gene sequence: CDR1 LNHDA, CDR2 SQIVND (reference sequence). The V and J ends lost 8 bases and 5 bases respectively, with 12 bases between them. The CDR3 contains 13 residues. The CDR3 loop reads CASYSGWTGELFF. CDR3 bases: TGTGCCAGTTATAGCGGTTGGACCGGGGAGCTGTTTTTT. Combining the CDR3 with reference TRBV19 and TRBJ2-2 gives the whole variable domain DGGITQSPKYLFRKEGQNVTLSCEQNLNHDAMYWYRQDPGQGLRLIYYSQIVNDFQKGDIAEGYSVSREKKESFPLTVTSAQKNPTAFYLCASYSGWTGELFFGEGSRLTVL.

The V gene is TRBV4-2, the J gene TRBJ2-3; 11 nucleotides align to TRBD1. This CDR3 has 14 amino acids. With 3 bases clipped from V and 6 bases from J, the junction kept 2 bases outside the gene matches. CDR1 and CDR2 (germline): LGHNA, YNFKEQ. The CDR3 sequence is CASSQDRGRDTQYF. DNA of the CDR3: TGTGCCAGCAGCCAGGACAGGGGGCGGGATACGCAGTATTTT.

The V and J genes are TRBV6-1 and TRBJ2-2; D uncertain. Germline CDR1 is MNHNS and CDR2 is SASEGT. The CDR3 consists of 17 residues. The V end lost 2 bases, the J end lost 4 bases, and 17 bases lay between the germline ends. CDR3 nucleotides: TGTGCCAGCAGTGAACCGGGTGCTAGTCTGGTCACCGGGGAGCTGTTTTTT. This codes for CASSEPGASLVTGELFF.

J is TRBJ2-3 and V is TRBV27, with D possibly matching TRBD1 (6 bases). Germline lookup yields CDR1 MNHEY and CDR2 SMNVEV (reference sequence). The CDR3 consists of 15 residues. The V and J ends lost 6 bases and 0 bases respectively, with 13 bases between them. The chain's CDR3 is CASRDRQVSTDTQYF. The CDR3 DNA sequence: TGTGCCAGCAGGGACAGACAGGTTAGCACAGATACGCAGTATTTT.

The genes are TRBV7-9 and TRBJ2-1; TRBD1 agrees at 9 bases. V dropped 8 bases and J dropped 3; count of bases not matched to a gene: 5. The CDR3 consists of 14 residues. From germline, CDR1 is SEHNR and CDR2 FQNEAQ (reference sequence). The DNA of the CDR3 is TGTGCCAGCGAACAGGGGGCAGTCTACAATGAGCAGTTCTTC. This translates into CASEQGAVYNEQFF.

CDR3 bases: TGTGCCAGTAGTAGCGGAGCCTCGGAGCCCCAGCATTTT. Its translation is CASSSGASEPQHF. The genes are TRBV19 and TRBJ1-5; D not certain. The germline V gene encodes CDR1 LNHDA and CDR2 SQIVND (reference sequence). Trimming stripped 4 bases from V and 8 bases from J, with 12 bases between. This CDR3 has 13 residues.

The chain combines TRBV5-6 with TRBJ2-7, with D possibly matching TRBD1 (6 bases). With the DNA end fitting TRBJ2-1 better, the J assignment may be wrong. Looked up from germline, CDR1 is SGHDT and CDR2 is YYEEEE. The CDR3 covers 16 residues. CDR3 sequence reads: CASSFRAPGAYNEQFF. The DNA for the CDR3 is TGTGCCAGCAGCTTCCGGGCCCCAGGGGCCTACAATGAGCAGTTCTTC.

The gene calls are TRBV9 and TRBJ2-1; D remains ambiguous. Germline assignment: CDR1 SGDLS and CDR2 YYNGEE. V lost 0 bases and J 3 bases, leaving 7 bases between the germline ends. The CDR3 is 14 amino acids. This CDR3 is CASSVGQFYNEQFF. The DNA of the CDR3 is TGTGCCAGCAGCGTAGGTCAGTTCTACAATGAGCAGTTCTTC.